The 14 T cell receptor beta chains below were found in one sample sequenced in a study of blood T cell repertoires in COVID-19. This table comes from immunoSEQ multiplex PCR, and its TCRdb copy is limited to in-frame clones, with some not included. The sample lists hundreds of thousands of clones; 70% to 90% were seen once. Sequenced sample: PBMCs or T cells enriched from blood (not recorded which). The receptors stem from a woman aged 40 to 49 who had recovered from COVID-19.

The rearrangement uses TRBV6-2 or TRBV6-3 and TRBJ2-5; a weak D match, TRBD1 (6 bases). Trimming took off 4 bases at V and 2 bases at J, with 11 bases between the two ends. The CDR3 extends over 14 amino acids. Germline CDR1 MNHEY, CDR2 SVGEGT. The CDR3 sequence: CASSSIGGQETQYF. Written as DNA, the CDR3 is TGTGCCAGCAGTTCGATAGGGGGACAAGAGACCCAGTACTTC.

The chain combines TRBV2 with TRBJ2-7, with 10 bases aligning to TRBD2. The CDR3 consists of 14 residues. J gave up 6 bases and V 3 bases, and 5 bases lay outside the gene matches. CDR1 is SNHLY, CDR2 FYNNEI, per germline. CDR3 nucleotide sequence: TGTGCCAGCAGTGATAGCGGGGGGCCCCTCGAGCAGTACTTC. This encodes CASSDSGGPLEQYF.

This chain links TRBV2 with TRBJ1-5; 7 bases align to TRBD1. CDR3 length equals 15 residues. Germline V CDR1 and CDR2: SNHLY, FYNNEI. Losses at the gene ends were 4 bases for V and 2 bases for J; bases not matched to a gene: 5. This CDR3 is CASSVDRQRNQPQHF. In DNA, the CDR3 is TGTGCCAGCAGTGTGGACAGGCAGCGCAATCAGCCCCAGCATTTT.

In this sample, this clone turned up once. This rearrangement joins TRBV7-2 to TRBJ2-4; perhaps TRBD1 as D (5 bases). Germline V gives CDR1 SGHTA, CDR2 FQGNSA. V was shortened by 6 bases and J by 2 bases, with 11 bases between the two germline ends. This CDR3 region has 14 residues. CDR3: CASSTQGSKNIQYF. CDR3 nucleotides: TGTGCCAGCAGTACGCAGGGCTCCAAAAACATTCAGTACTTC.

The chain links TRBV3-1 (or the pseudogene TRBV3-2) to TRBJ2-5, with TRBD2 identical over 10 bases. This CDR3 comprises 16 residues. Trimming took 4 bases from V and 3 from J; bases not matched to a gene: 8. From germline, CDR1 is LGHDT and CDR2 YNNKEL (reference sequence). DNA of the CDR3: TGTGCCAGCAGCCTTCGGACTAGCGGAAGGAAAGAGACCCAGTACTTC. Its protein product is CASSLRTSGRKETQYF.

This chain uses TRBV19 with TRBJ2-1; D call uncertain. Germline CDR1 reads LNHDA; CDR2 reads SQIVND (reference sequence). V lost 5 bases to trimming and J lost 0 bases, with 14 bases between them. The CDR3 length is 16 residues. The CDR3 here is CASSPLDWSSYNEQFF. The CDR3 DNA reads TGTGCCAGTAGTCCCCTAGACTGGAGCTCCTACAATGAGCAGTTCTTC.

The chain carries TRBV9 and TRBJ2-1; unclear D gene. The germline CDR1 and CDR2 sequences are SGDLS and YYNGEE. V lost 3 bases and J lost 0, with 13 bases in between. The CDR3 extends over 16 amino acids. The CDR3 reads CASSAGLSTSYNEQFF. The CDR3 nucleotides are TGTGCCAGCAGCGCGGGTCTTTCCACCTCCTACAATGAGCAGTTCTTC.

This rearrangement joins TRBV11-3 to TRBJ1-1; no firm D call. The germline V gene has CDR1 SGHNT and CDR2 YENEEA. This CDR3 contains 12 residues. Deletions cut 5 bases from V and 1 base from J, with 5 bases between. The CDR3 region has the DNA TGTGCCAGCAGCAAGCAGAACACTGAAGCTTTCTTT. Amino acid sequence: CASSKQNTEAFF.

This sequence joins TRBV19 and TRBJ1-1; a weak D match, TRBD1 (5 bases). V was cut by 3 bases and J by 2 bases, with 7 bases left in between. Germline CDR1 is LNHDA and CDR2 is SQIVND (reference sequence). CDR3 length: 13 residues. The CDR3 DNA reads TGTGCCAGTAGTATGACAGTTAACACTGAAGCTTTCTTT. Translated: CASSMTVNTEAFF.

This chain links TRBV7-2 with TRBJ1-3; D not certain. The CDR3 totals 13 residues. The V and J ends lost 6 bases and 0 bases respectively, with 6 bases between them. Germline loops: CDR1 SGHTA, CDR2 FQGNSA. The CDR3 DNA is TGTGCCAGCAGTGAGATCTCTGGAAACACCATATATTTT. It codes for CASSEISGNTIYF.

This clone was counted between two and nine times. This rearrangement joins TRBV6-1 to TRBJ1-2; D unclear. Germline CDR1 and CDR2: MNHNS and SASEGT. The CDR3 covers 13 residues. V was shortened by 3 bases and J by 4 bases, with 9 bases between the two germline ends. The CDR3 sequence is CASSDAARYGYTF. The CDR3 nucleotides read TGTGCCAGCAGTGACGCGGCACGCTATGGCTACACCTTC.

The rearrangement links TRBV27 to TRBJ2-5; the match to TRBD1 covers 8 bases. The V gene's germline CDR1 is MNHEY and CDR2 SMNVEV (reference sequence). V trimming: 5 bases; J trimming: 5 bases; junction bases outside the gene matches: 7. The CDR3 consists of 14 residues. The CDR3 nucleotides read TGTGCCAGCAGTCCCTGGACAGGGCAGGAGACCCAGTACTTC. Residues: CASSPWTGQETQYF.

The chain is built from TRBV19 and TRBJ2-7; the match to TRBD2 covers 13 bases. CDR3 length: 17 amino acids. Germline CDR1 and CDR2: LNHDA and SQIVND (reference sequence). The ends lost 1 base at V and 3 bases at J; junction bases unmatched: 6. The CDR3 loop reads CASSIGTSGSRVYEQYF. The CDR3 region has the DNA TGTGCCAGTAGTATAGGGACTAGCGGGAGTAGGGTCTACGAGCAGTACTTC.

The genes are TRBV4-3 and TRBJ2-3; perhaps TRBD1 as D (6 bases). Trimming took 0 bases from V and 2 from J, leaving 9 bases between them. Germline loops: CDR1 LGHNA, CDR2 YSLEER. This CDR3 comprises 15 residues. CDR3 sequence: CASSQEGQYTDTQYF. DNA for the CDR3: TGCGCCAGCAGCCAAGAAGGACAGTACACAGATACGCAGTATTTT.